This record concerns one T cell receptor beta chain sequence. The antigen is not known. The CDR3 runs 16 residues. Germline V gene data show CDR1 as LGHNA and CDR2 as YSLEER. Each CD8+ T cell subset was sorted in triplicate, under 350,000 cells each. The sample belongs to a study of CXCR3-negative and CXCR3-positive naive CD8 T cells. In the study overall: Some 150 million TRB reads were obtained overall (about 1.5 +/- 0.3 million per library).

Points from the study as a whole: Diversity proved comparably high across both naive subsets and much lower in memory CD8+ cells.

5' RACE with UMI labels generated the TRB cDNA libraries. TCRdb reanalyzed the 5' RACE reads and collapses them to one entry per CDR3 protein, without DNA. The sample table sets out 30,000 to 40,000 distinct CDR3 sequences. V usage is TRBV4-3 and J usage is TRBJ2-3; the D call of TRBD1 rests on TCRdb alone, since no DNA is present to check it. The specimen was memory CD8+ T cells from blood. The receptor was derived from a human donor in good health. Some clones in this sample may be carry-over from other donors' samples. CDR3 region: CASSQDPGGGTDTQYF.